The clone carrying this T cell receptor (beta chain) was recorded only once. The germline V gene encodes CDR1 SGDLS and CDR2 YYNGEE. The CDR3 is 13 amino acids. Trimming shortened V by 4 bases and J by 5 bases, and 13 bases separated the two germline ends. As originally analysed: Quantification of nucleated cells was approximated via reference gene primer amplification. TCRdb's copy holds only in-frame clones and misses some; the assay was immunoSEQ multiplex PCR. The DNA was the basis for D and trimming; V, J and clone size are from that table. Of about 270,000 clones listed, roughly 86% are singletons. This specimen comes from a study of blood T cell repertoires in COVID-19. In the study overall: COVID-19 samples from acute and convalescent phases originated in the United States, Italy and Spain. Sample material is recorded as cDNA or gDNA derived from T cells, B-cell-depleted T cells, or PBMCs.

Sequences were obtained from peripheral blood. V and J are TRBV9 and TRBJ2-7; D possibly corresponds to TRBD2 (5 bases). The receptor was derived from a man between 40 and 49 years old with active or convalescent COVID-19. The CDR3, as DNA: TGTGCCAGCAGCCTAGGGAGATCGGACGAGCAGTACTTC. This codes for CASSLGRSDEQYF.